Listed below are T cell receptor beta chains from one sample, sequenced in a study of cytomegalovirus exposure and HLA in healthy donors. TCRdb's copy holds only in-frame clones and misses some; the assay was immunoSEQ multiplex PCR. The sample has 100,000 to 150,000 clones, approximately 82% seen once; the top ten hold approximately 1.4%. The specimen was PBMCs. These receptor sequences come from a female donor in good health and CMV-seronegative. The CDR3 runs from the conserved cysteine through the conserved F or W. The D gene is left open where the match is weak. Size is stated for part of the rows, as once, few or many counts, or as a class when the clone is expanded.

clone_size,j_call,d_call,v_call,cdr3_aa,cdr3_nt
NA,TRBJ1-2,TRBD1,TRBV19,CASTRGQGYGYTF,TGTGCCAGTACCAGGGGACAGGGCTATGGCTACACCTTC
NA,TRBJ2-5,TRBD2,TRBV5-6,CASSPELAGEGTQYF,TGTGCCAGCAGCCCCGAACTAGCGGGAGAAGGAACCCAGTACTTC
NA,TRBJ2-1,NA,TRBV7-2,CASSLGAASPANEQFF,TGTGCCAGCAGCTTGGGAGCGGCCTCCCCGGCTAATGAGCAGTTCTTC
NA,TRBJ2-1,TRBD2,TRBV29-1,CSVSLAGGPYNEQFF,TGCAGCGTTAGCTTAGCGGGAGGGCCGTACAATGAGCAGTTCTTC
few,TRBJ1-2,TRBD1,TRBV4-3,CASSPRTGGNYGYTF,TGCGCCAGCAGCCCCCGGACAGGGGGTAACTATGGCTACACCTTC
NA,TRBJ2-3,TRBD2,TRBV4-1,CASSHREGDPGLAVQLGDTQYF,TGCGCCAGCAGCCACCGGGAAGGGGATCCGGGACTAGCGGTCCAATTGGGGGATACGCAGTATTTT
NA,TRBJ2-3,TRBD1,TRBV5-1,CASSPGGVYTDTQYF,TGCGCCAGCAGCCCAGGGGGAGTCTACACAGATACGCAGTATTTT
NA,TRBJ2-5,TRBD2,TRBV6-5,CASSYSSTSGQETQYF,TGTGCCAGCAGTTACTCGTCGACTAGCGGACAAGAGACCCAGTACTTC
NA,TRBJ2-3,TRBD2,TRBV5-6,CASFRASGTRMADTQYF,TGTGCCAGTTTTAGGGCTAGCGGAACCCGAATGGCAGATACGCAGTATTTT
NA,TRBJ2-3,TRBD1,TRBV6-6,CASSALPDRVVDTQYF,TGTGCCAGCAGTGCTCTCCCGGACAGGGTGGTAGATACGCAGTATTTT
NA,TRBJ2-1,TRBD2,TRBV19,CASYHPGTSGRDEQFF,TGTGCCAGTTACCACCCCGGGACTAGCGGGAGAGATGAGCAGTTCTTC
NA,TRBJ2-7,TRBD1,TRBV27,CASSPSPGTGGSYEQYF,TGTGCCAGCAGTCCCTCGCCGGGGACAGGGGGTTCCTACGAGCAGTACTTC
NA,TRBJ2-2,NA,TRBV7-6,CASSSPYGTKGTGELFF,TGTGCCAGCAGCTCTCCCTACGGGACAAAAGGCACCGGGGAGCTGTTTTTT
NA,TRBJ2-1,TRBD2,TRBV7-8,CASSFGTSGNEQFF,TGTGCCAGCAGCTTCGGGACTAGCGGCAATGAGCAGTTCTTC
NA,TRBJ2-7,TRBD2,TRBV13,CASSGQGLADFYEQYF,TGTGCCAGCAGCGGCCAAGGACTAGCGGACTTCTACGAGCAGTACTTC
few,TRBJ1-2,NA,TRBV27,CASSLTGQGTNSFYGYTF,TGTGCCAGCAGTCTCACCGGGCAGGGAACGAATTCCTTCTATGGCTACACCTTC
NA,TRBJ1-3,NA,TRBV10-3,CAIRSSGNSGNTIYF,TGTGCCATCAGATCATCGGGAAACTCTGGAAACACCATATATTTT
NA,TRBJ2-3,NA,TRBV7-9,CASSPRSRSTDTQYF,TGTGCCAGCAGCCCGAGGAGTCGAAGCACAGATACGCAGTATTTT
NA,TRBJ1-5,NA,TRBV28,CASFSAGSNQPQHF,TGTGCCAGCTTTTCAGCGGGAAGCAATCAGCCCCAGCATTTT
NA,TRBJ2-7,NA,TRBV7-8,CASSLASGVGEQYF,TGTGCCAGCAGCTTAGCGTCGGGAGTAGGAGAGCAGTACTTC
NA,TRBJ2-7,NA,TRBV4-1,CASSQALTSAYEQYF,TGCGCCAGCAGCCAAGCTCTTACAAGTGCCTACGAGCAGTACTTC
NA,TRBJ1-4,NA,TRBV11-2,CASSDPGNEKLFF,TGTGCCAGCAGTGATCCGGGAAATGAAAAACTGTTTTTT
NA,TRBJ2-7,TRBD2,TRBV7-2,CASSPYSGTTYEQYF,TGTGCCAGCAGCCCGTATAGCGGGACTACCTACGAGCAGTACTTC
NA,TRBJ1-5,NA,TRBV10-3,CAISGTNSNQPQHF,TGTGCCATCAGTGGGACAAATAGCAATCAGCCCCAGCATTTT
NA,TRBJ2-1,TRBD2,TRBV27,CASSQWTSGRGEQFF,TGTGCCAGCAGCCAATGGACTAGCGGGAGAGGGGAGCAGTTCTTC
few,TRBJ1-5,NA,TRBV28,CASVEPGYSNQPQHF,TGTGCCAGCGTTGAACCGGGTTATAGCAATCAGCCCCAGCATTTT
NA,TRBJ2-2,TRBD1,TRBV5-4,CASSPAGGQSGELFF,TGTGCCAGCAGCCCAGCAGGGGGCCAGTCCGGGGAGCTGTTTTTT
NA,TRBJ2-5,NA,TRBV7-3,CASSGQGGETQYF,TGTGCCAGCAGTGGACAGGGAGGGGAGACCCAGTACTTC
NA,TRBJ2-1,NA,TRBV6-5,CASSYSRGPLNEQFF,TGTGCCAGCAGTTACTCACGAGGGCCTCTAAATGAGCAGTTCTTC
NA,TRBJ2-5,NA,TRBV5-4,CASSLVVGARPGEETQYF,TGTGCCAGCAGCTTGGTGGTGGGGGCGCGGCCTGGGGAAGAGACCCAGTACTTC
NA,TRBJ2-7,TRBD1,TRBV4-3,CASSQQGQGAYEQYF,TGCGCCAGCAGCCAACAGGGACAGGGGGCTTACGAGCAGTACTTC
NA,TRBJ2-3,TRBD1,TRBV5-1,CASSQGQHTDTQYF,TGCGCCAGCAGCCAGGGACAGCACACAGATACGCAGTATTTT
NA,TRBJ2-1,NA,TRBV28,CASSTTRFGEQFF,TGTGCCAGCAGCACGACTAGATTTGGTGAGCAGTTCTTC
NA,TRBJ2-7,NA,TRBV28,CASSLIVRGVHEQYF,TGTGCCAGCAGTTTAATCGTCAGGGGTGTGCACGAGCAGTACTTC
NA,TRBJ1-6,TRBD1,TRBV9,CASSWTGDNSPLHF,TGTGCCAGCAGCTGGACAGGGGATAATTCACCCCTCCACTTT
NA,TRBJ2-1,TRBD2,TRBV2,CASRSTSGTVYNEQFF,TGTGCCAGCAGATCGACTAGCGGGACGGTATACAATGAGCAGTTCTTC
once,TRBJ2-5,NA,TRBV5-6,CASSTRHKETQYF,TGTGCCAGCAGCACACGACATAAAGAGACCCAGTACTTC
NA,TRBJ2-1,TRBD2,TRBV2,CASTPRGLAGVDEQFF,TGTGCCAGCACTCCCCGAGGTCTAGCGGGAGTCGATGAGCAGTTCTTC
NA,TRBJ2-7,TRBD1,TRBV27,CASRPGQVYEQYF,TGTGCCAGCAGACCGGGACAGGTCTACGAGCAGTACTTC
NA,TRBJ2-5,TRBD2,TRBV7-2,CASSPRTSGDGGTQYF,TGTGCCAGCAGCCCCAGGACTAGCGGAGACGGAGGGACCCAGTACTTC
NA,TRBJ1-5,NA,TRBV4-3,CASSVGRGQPQHF,TGCGCCAGCAGCGTAGGGAGAGGTCAGCCCCAGCATTTT
NA,TRBJ2-7,TRBD2,TRBV4-3,CASSQEAGAAVYEQYF,TGCGCCAGCAGCCAAGAAGCGGGGGCGGCGGTCTACGAGCAGTACTTC
once,TRBJ2-2,TRBD1,TRBV5-1,CASSQRQGLGGELFF,TGCGCCAGCAGCCAACGACAGGGTTTGGGCGGGGAGCTGTTTTTT
NA,TRBJ2-7,TRBD1,TRBV7-2,CASRRASGQGYEQYF,TGTGCCAGCAGACGAGCGTCGGGACAGGGCTACGAGCAGTACTTC
NA,TRBJ1-4,NA,TRBV14,CASSQDFGALNEKLFF,TGTGCCAGCAGCCAAGATTTTGGGGCCCTAAACGAAAAACTGTTTTTT